Shown below are 25 T cell receptor beta chains from a single sample sequenced in a study of read filtering for tumor transcriptome and immune sequencing. This library used roughly 370 ng RNA and molecular barcoded adaptors spanning alpha/delta and beta/gamma chains. Using its own MiXCR run on the reads, TCRdb lists one record per CDR3 protein. Of fewer than 150,000 distinct CDR3 sequences in the sample, about an eighth were seen once. The sequenced sample was a population of CD138-negative cells sorted from bone marrow. These receptors were obtained from a donor aged 40 or over with multiple myeloma.

This clonotype showed up many times. The chain employs TRBV20-1 and TRBJ2-2; D perhaps matches TRBD1 (6 bases). The germline CDR1 and CDR2 sequences are DFQATT and SNEGSKA (reference sequence). The CDR3 has 12 residues. The V gene lost 5 bases and the J gene lost 6 bases, with 10 bases spanning the gap. DNA for the CDR3: TGCAGTGCTCGTGGACAGCCCGGGGAGCTGTTTTTT. Amino acids: CSARGQPGELFF.

Many counts were recorded for this clonotype. The chain employs TRBV4-1 and TRBJ2-1, with 7 bases aligning to TRBD2. This CDR3 is built from 14 residues. Germline-derived CDR1 and CDR2 are MGHRA and YSYEKL. V lost 3 bases and J lost 2; bases outside the gene matches: 1. CDR3: CASSQSGAYNEQFF. DNA of the CDR3: TGCGCCAGCAGCCAGAGCGGGGCCTACAATGAGCAGTTCTTC.

This clonotype appeared many times. V gene TRBV12-3 or TRBV12-4 combines with J gene TRBJ2-3; tentatively, D is TRBD1 (5 bases). The CDR3 is made up of 15 amino acids. The ends were cut back, 6 bases at V and 3 bases at J, with 16 bases in the middle. The CDR3 region has the DNA TGTGCCAGCAGCTCATCAGGGTCCGATACAGATACGCAGTATTTT. It yields the protein CASSSSGSDTDTQYF.

This rearrangement joins TRBV7-9 to TRBJ2-7, with 8 bases fitting TRBD1. The V gene's germline CDR1 is SEHNR and CDR2 FQNEAQ (reference sequence). J gave up 3 bases and V 6 bases, and 4 bases lay outside the gene matches. This CDR3 is 13 amino acids long. The CDR3 loop is CASSPGGIYEQYF. CDR3 nucleotides: TGTGCCAGCAGTCCAGGGGGCATCTACGAGCAGTACTTC.

The CDR3 nucleotides are TGCGCCAGCAGGAACCACAGGGAATTCATGAGGAATGAGCAGTTCTTC. Protein sequence: CASRNHREFMRNEQFF. The V and J genes are TRBV23-1 and TRBJ2-1, with D tentatively TRBD1 (6 bases). TRBV23-1 is marked as an open reading frame, function uncertain. The ends were cut back, 6 bases at V and 7 bases at J, with 22 bases in the middle. This CDR3 contains 16 residues.

In its sample, this clonotype was seen many times. The chain has TRBV29-1 and TRBJ2-3; possibly TRBD1 or TRBD2 for D (5 bases each). This CDR3 contains 17 residues. The V end was cut by 5 bases, the J end by 2 bases, with 23 bases between. Per the germline V gene, CDR1 is SQVTM and CDR2 is ANQGSEA. The CDR3 DNA is TGCAGCGTTAGTGTAAGAGGAGAGGGACGCATCACAGATACGCAGTATTTT. Its translation is CSVSVRGEGRITDTQYF.

The DNA for the CDR3 is TGCGCCAGCAGTGAGCAAGCGGGGCTCTCAGATACGCAGTATTTT. Amino acid sequence: CASSEQAGLSDTQYF. V is TRBV10-1 and J is TRBJ2-3; 7 nucleotides align to TRBD2. Trimming cost V 2 bases and J 4 bases; bases outside gene matches: 6. The germline V gene has CDR1 WNHNN and CDR2 SYGVQD (reference sequence). The CDR3 has 15 amino acids.

In this sample, this clonotype turned up many times. This chain uses TRBV20-1 with TRBJ2-5, with 7 bases fitting TRBD1. Germline V gene lookup returns CDR1 DFQATT and CDR2 SNEGSKA (reference sequence). Germline trimming cut 6 bases from V and 1 base from J; bases unmatched to any gene: 5. The CDR3 loop spans 13 amino acids. The CDR3 region is CSAGTEFQETQYF. CDR3 DNA sequence: TGCAGTGCCGGGACAGAGTTCCAAGAGACCCAGTACTTC.

Remarks on this clonotype: The junction departs from germline at one end; a sequencing error may be responsible. The V gene is TRBV20-1, the J gene TRBJ2-1, with D uncertain. Per the germline V gene, CDR1 is DFQATT and CDR2 is SNEGSKA (reference sequence). The CDR3 totals 15 residues. CDR3 sequence reads: CSAPRAPSSYNDQFF. In DNA, the CDR3 is TGCAGTGCCCCTAGGGCTCCGAGCTCCTACAATGACCAGTTCTTC.

On this clonotype itself: The junction and the germline gene differ at one end; a read error may be behind it. This chain links TRBV20-1 with TRBJ1-1; 10 nucleotides match TRBD1. Germline values: CDR1 DFQATT, CDR2 SNEGSKA (reference sequence). The CDR3 runs to 15 residues. As DNA, the CDR3 is TGCAGTGCTAGATCTGGACAGGGGGAGAACACTGGAGCTTTCTTT. Its translation is CSARSGQGENTGAFF.

This clonotype was picked up a small number of times. A much larger clone lies one base from this, so it may be a read error. For the CDR3, the DNA is TGTGCCAGCAGTGAGGGCTCCTACAATGGGCAGTTCTTC. Translated: CASSEGSYNGQFF. The chain combines TRBV12-3 or TRBV12-4 with TRBJ2-1; perhaps TRBD2 as D (5 bases). This CDR3 has 13 amino acids.

This clonotype was observed at least ten times. The rearrangement joins TRBV20-1 to TRBJ2-2, with D maybe TRBD2 (5 bases). Germline V CDR1 and CDR2: DFQATT, SNEGSKA (reference sequence). This CDR3 contains 16 residues. Trimming removed 1 base at V and 4 bases at J, with 16 bases between. The CDR3: CSARGMGLGSTGELFF. The CDR3, as DNA: TGCAGTGCTAGAGGGATGGGGTTAGGGAGCACCGGGGAGCTGTTTTTT.

At least ten counts were recorded for this clonotype. The chain recombines TRBV9 with TRBJ2-7, with TRBD2 matching 8 bases. Germline values: CDR1 SGDLS, CDR2 YYNGEE. The CDR3 loop spans 14 amino acids. The V and J ends lost 6 bases and 5 bases, in that order; junction bases with no gene match: 10. The CDR3 loop reads CASTPGLDNNEQYF. In DNA form, the CDR3 reads TGTGCCAGCACCCCGGGACTAGATAACAACGAGCAGTACTTC.

The rearrangement uses TRBV4-1 and TRBJ2-7, with a weak D call TRBD2 (5 bases). The end of the DNA fits TRBJ2-1 better, so the J call may be wrong. The length of the CDR3 is 15 residues. Germline V gives CDR1 MGHRA, CDR2 YSYEKL. The DNA of the CDR3 is TGCGCCAGCAGCATACCCGGCGGGCCAACATACGAGCAGTTCTTC. As protein: CASSIPGGPTYEQFF.

Many counts were recorded for this clonotype. This chain connects TRBV29-1 to TRBJ2-3, with D unclear. V lost 0 bases and J lost 3, with 4 bases in between. Germline V CDR1 and CDR2: SQVTM, ANQGSEA. The CDR3 runs to 12 residues. CDR3 DNA: TGCAGCGTTGAAGAGAGGACAGATACGCAGTATTTT. This codes for CSVEERTDTQYF.

Remarks on this clonotype: A single base separates this from a much larger clone, so it may be a read error. V usage is TRBV3-1 and J usage is TRBJ2-1; 8 bases agree with TRBD2. This CDR3 spans 15 amino acids. Trimming removed 6 bases from V and 6 bases from J; junction bases left unmatched: 10. Germline V gene lookup returns CDR1 LGHDT and CDR2 YNNKEL (reference sequence). Here the CDR3 reads CASSQSGGACNEQFF. In DNA form, the CDR3 reads TGTGCCAGCAGTCAGAGCGGGGGCGCCTGCAATGAGCAGTTCTTC.

This clonotype was picked up a small number of times. The chain has TRBV20-1 and TRBJ2-7; 11 bases are a match to TRBD2. V gave up 6 bases and J gave up 6 bases; unmatched junction bases: 7. The CDR3 has 13 residues. CDR1 is DFQATT and CDR2 is SNEGSKA in the germline V gene (reference sequence). CDR3 protein: CSAPTSGGGEQYF. The CDR3 DNA is TGCAGTGCCCCAACTAGCGGGGGAGGCGAGCAGTACTTC.

This clonotype showed up many times. This chain joins TRBV5-1 and TRBJ2-2; D possibly matches TRBD1 or TRBD2 (5 bases each). The CDR3 extends over 14 amino acids. Germline V CDR1 and CDR2: SGHRS, YFSETQ. V lost 4 bases and J 8 bases, leaving 15 bases between the germline ends. In DNA, the CDR3 is TGCGCCAGCAGCGCCGGACTGTCAGGGGGGGAGCTGTTTTTT. Encoded protein: CASSAGLSGGELFF.

This clonotype has a count of ten or more. The chain uses TRBV27 and TRBJ1-5; D perhaps matches TRBD1 (5 bases). Germline values: CDR1 MNHEY, CDR2 SMNVEV (reference sequence). There are 15 residues in the CDR3. V was shortened by 4 bases and J by 7 bases, with 17 bases between the two germline ends. CDR3: CASSSRGAGGQPQHF. The CDR3 DNA reads TGTGCCAGCAGTTCCCGTGGGGCGGGAGGGCAGCCCCAGCATTTT.

This clonotype was counted many times. The gene calls are TRBV24-1 and TRBJ2-1; maybe TRBD2 (5 bases). V dropped 5 bases and J dropped 8 bases, with 9 bases sitting between them. The CDR3 has 12 amino acids. CDR1 and CDR2 (germline): KGHDR, SFDVKD. This CDR3 is CATSVGVDEQFF. CDR3 DNA: TGTGCCACCAGTGTCGGGGTAGATGAGCAGTTCTTC.

This clonotype was detected only a few times. At one boundary the junction diverges from the germline segment, which might be a read error. The chain is built from TRBV7-2 and TRBJ1-3; D call uncertain. This CDR3 is built from 13 residues. Germline V gene lookup returns CDR1 SGHTA and CDR2 FQGNSA. CDR3 residues: CAGSSPGGNTIYF. The CDR3 nucleotides are TGTGCCGGCAGCAGCCCCGGCGGAAACACCATATATTTT.

This clonotype occurred many times. This chain links TRBV11-2 with TRBJ2-5; D is ambiguous. CDR1 and CDR2 (germline): SGHAT, FQNNGV. The V end was cut by 2 bases, the J end by 5 bases, with 12 bases between. The CDR3 length is 14 residues. CDR3 DNA sequence: TGTGCCAGCAGCTTACTATCTGTCCAGGAGACCCAGTACTTC. The encoded protein is CASSLLSVQETQYF. Full variable domain (rest looked up from reference TRBV11-2 and TRBJ2-5): EAGVAQSPRYKIIEKRQSVAFWCNPISGHATLYWYQQILGQGPKLLIQFQNNGVVDDSQLPKDRFSAERLKGVDSTLKIQPAKLEDSAVYLCASSLLSVQETQYFGPGTRLLVL.

CDR3 sequence: CSGGTEDNEQFF. The CDR3 nucleotides read TGCAGCGGCGGGACAGAAGACAATGAGCAGTTCTTC. The chain recombines TRBV29-1 with TRBJ2-1, with D possibly matching TRBD1 (7 bases). The CDR3 has 12 amino acids. Trimming shortened V by 7 bases and J by 5 bases, and 12 bases separated the two germline ends. The V gene's germline CDR1 is SQVTM and CDR2 ANQGSEA.

Of note for this clonotype: It may be a read error: a sequence one base away is much more abundant. The conserved phenylalanine or tryptophan is not found at the CDR3 terminus, so this likely reflects a read error. The V gene is TRBV7-9, the J gene TRBJ1-1; 8 positions match TRBD1. This CDR3 is 14 amino acids long. The germline V gene encodes CDR1 SEHNR and CDR2 FQNEAQ (reference sequence). V dropped 7 bases and J dropped 6; count of bases not matched to a gene: 10. In nucleotides, the CDR3 is TGTGCCAGCATCTGGACAGGGACAAAAGCTGAAGCTTTCCTT. Translation gives CASIWTGTKAEAFL.

This clonotype showed up just a few times. The chain joins TRBV29-1 to TRBJ1-5, with 7 bases fitting TRBD1. The J segment lost 2 bases and the V segment lost 4 bases, leaving 14 bases of the junction unmatched. Germline V CDR1 and CDR2: SQVTM, ANQGSEA. The CDR3 is 17 amino acids. For the CDR3, the DNA is TGCAGCGTTGGGGGCACAGGGGCTGGTTTGGGCAATCAGCCCCAGCATTTT. This sequence encodes CSVGGTGAGLGNQPQHF.